Described below is a single TCR beta chain sequence and its context. The repertoire was sequenced with immunoSEQ multiplex PCR; TCRdb's copy has only in-frame clones and lacks some. This table has approximately 40,000 clones, just under 95% appearing once. This sample is drawn from a study of T cell changes during pregnancy in multiple sclerosis. This CDR3 region has 11 residues. Looked up from germline, CDR1 is SNHLY and CDR2 is FYNNEI. Trimming stripped 3 bases from V and 7 bases from J, with 7 bases between. This receptor was taken from a female donor with multiple sclerosis, enrolled in a pregnancy study. The rearrangement joins TRBV2 to TRBJ2-7; D unclear. The sample consisted of CD4+ T cells from peripheral blood mononuclear cells, taken in the third trimester of pregnancy. The CDR3 sequence: CASSEWSEQYF. CDR3 nucleotides: TGTGCCAGCAGTGAGTGGAGTGAGCAGTACTTC.